This TCR beta chain was observed in a study of T cell repertoires in Merkel cell carcinoma (dated by TCRdb to between 2019 and 2020). Background on the whole study: Patients who had received intralesional immunotherapy or systemic immune checkpoint blockade ahead of the biopsy were left out. Tetramer sorting, cloning and paired TCR sequencing of expanded tumor-infiltrating lymphocytes were first used to define MCPyV-specific clonotypes. To be included, a participant needed a diagnosis of MCPyV-positive Merkel cell carcinoma and tumor-infiltrating lymphocytes that had been successfully expanded in vitro. The paper's findings and limits, for the study overall: The study did not examine normal tissue biopsies.

From the germline V gene (reference sequence), CDR1 is MNHNY and CDR2 is SVGAGI. From cysteine to phenylalanine, the CDR3 is 15 amino acids long. Solely the CDR3 DNA is kept, with 45 bases framed from the first base. The V and J ends are trimmed by 2 bases and 5 bases, leaving 10 bases between them. Each study subject had MCPyV-positive Merkel cell carcinoma confirmed by biopsy and had serum antibodies to T-antigen that tested positive. Genomic DNA was extracted from five or six adjacent 10-micron frozen tumor sections without cell sorting or culture. Optimal cutting temperature compound was used to freeze tumor biopsy tissue measuring roughly 5 x 5 x 5 mm. Hematoxylin and eosin scout sections confirmed abundant Merkel cell carcinoma and infiltrating cells in the frozen biopsy. For this clone: No cognate antigen has been identified for it. No base quality values were provided; no much bigger clone lies one nucleotide off.

The immunoSEQ assay was used for TRB CDR3 sequencing and data processing of tumor genomic DNA. The table comes from immuneACCESS by way of TCRdb, which keeps in-frame sequences with V and J called. Part of the clones is missing from these tables; in studies checked, under half for an unresolved V gene and the rest for unknown reasons. The sample table lists approximately 14,000 clones, roughly 80% of them with a count of one. The ten biggest clones cover 15% to 20% of the sample. This receptor was identified in an adult with Merkel cell carcinoma. The sequencing input was tumor tissue. Recombination connected TRBV6-6 to TRBJ1-6, with no reliable assignment of the D segment. The nucleotide sequence is TGTGCCAGCAGTTACCGGGCCGGCGATAATTCACCCCTCCACTTT. It is translated as CASSYRAGDNSPLHF.